The clone carrying this T cell receptor beta chain is a singleton in its sample. The antigen is unknown. The CDR3 has 17 residues. With 6 bases clipped from V and 3 bases from J, the junction kept 9 bases outside the gene matches. Per the germline V gene, CDR1 is MNHNS and CDR2 is SASEGT. This sample stems from a study of T cells in Graves' hyperthyroidism and ophthalmopathy. Study-wide results and limits: Blood held most thyroid clonotypes expanded above 0.001 frequency.

Criteria for exclusion of patients were uncontrolled infection, other autoimmune disease, pregnancy or lactation. TCR beta CDR3 regions were amplified from RNA transcripts. An initial round of RT-PCR targeting the TCR CDR3 relied on the HTBI primer set. TCRdb itself ran the multiplex PCR reads through MiXCR, one entry per CDR3 protein. This table holds hundreds of thousands of distinct CDR3 sequences, about 14% found once. The sequencing input was blood. This TCR derives from a woman aged 45-65 years with Graves' ophthalmopathy. The chain couples TRBV6-1 to TRBJ2-1, with 12 bases identical to TRBD2. The CDR3 loop is CASSKTSGSFLYNEQFF. CDR3 bases: TGTGCCAGCAGCAAGACTAGCGGGAGTTTCCTCTACAATGAGCAGTTCTTC.